This TCR beta chain comes out of a study of T cell responses to AZD1222 COVID-19 vaccine (dated by TCRdb to about 2021). In the study overall: TCR sequencing covered over 230 trial participants: roughly 200 given two doses of AZD1222 and 26 given two doses of MenACWY control vaccine. Enrollment into the trials was organized by age into subgroups of 18-55, 56-69 and 70-plus years, and those subgroups contained roughly 150, 30 and 60 TCR-sequenced participants, respectively. The study at large found these results: Because no day 14 peak-response samples were available, the repertoires could be characterized only after the peak T cell response. Conclusions about previously exposed vaccinees were limited because only a handful of AZD1222 recipients were SARS-CoV-2 seropositive at baseline. In the small 56-69-year group, the increase in depth fell short of significance, most likely because of low power. Participants were mostly white British and included more females than males, and it was suggested by the authors that clonal diversity may have been underestimated. Vaccine-associated CD4 TCRs spanned the whole spike protein, with dominant responses in regions 160-218 and 743-854. Reportedly, close to half of the unique spike-specific TCRs recognized epitopes lying outside the regions that are mutated in the B.1.351 and B.1.1.7 variants. After two AZD1222 doses, spike-specific TCR breadth and depth were significantly higher than at day 0 and than in MenACWY recipients.

Counted from cysteine to phenylalanine, this CDR3 has 16 amino acids. The sequence is cut down to CDR3 DNA, 48 bases in frame from base 1. The trim is 3 bases for V and 0 bases for J, with a gap of 14 bases between the germline ends. Via the germline V gene, CDR1 is SGHDN and CDR2 FVKESK. The CDR3 regions of human TCRbeta chains were subjected to immunosequencing. The original methods were these. Repertoire TCRs were checked for matches against a reference library of SARS-CoV-2-specific TCRs that had been generated using the MIRA antigen-specificity platform. Breadth was defined as the fraction of unique TCRs that were SARS-CoV-2-associated. Depth was defined as the fraction of total T cells that were SARS-CoV-2-associated. Each spike-specific TCR was assigned to its reactive spike region and to a CD4 or CD8 class using the MIRA data. Log10-transformed breadth and depth values were compared by one-way ANOVA with Sidak's multiple comparisons tests. The table was pulled from immuneACCESS by TCRdb, which kept in-frame rearrangements only. Such tables lose some clones; where checked, under half of the loss comes from unresolved V genes, and the rest has no known cause. V and J calls and clone size are as listed in that table; D and trimming were resolved from the DNA. The sample table shows 65,000 to 100,000 clones, and about nine tenths are seen once. The biggest ten clones account for 6.9% of the sample.

Details on this clone: Its antigen has not been determined. The record has no base qualities; no much larger clone is one base away.

In light of the paper, this sample's time point label describes: about 28 days (+/-7) after the second vaccine dose. AZD1222 recipients whose second dose came at about 4 weeks and those whose second dose came at about 12 weeks were combined into one group, since spike-specific TCR depth and breadth did not differ between the two schedules. Vaccinee samples were obtained from the UK trials COV001 and COV002, which included a single-blind randomized controlled phase 2/3 trial of AZD1222 (ChAdOx1 nCoV-19) in healthy adults. For TCRbeta chain sequencing, PBMC samples were collected from trial participants at day 0 and at day 28 after the second dose.

This sequence uses TRBV14 and TRBJ1-2; the D gene is perhaps TRBD1, on 5 matching bases. This TCR derives from an adult who received the AZD1222 COVID-19 vaccine. Material: peripheral blood, obtained 28 days after the second AZD1222 dose. CDR3 sequence: CASSHGRTPANYGYTF. Read as DNA, the sequence is TGTGCCAGCAGCCACGGACGGACACCAGCTAACTATGGCTACACCTTC.